Each of the 14 T cell receptor beta chains below was sequenced from the same sample in a study of Ad26.COV2.S vaccination and SARS-CoV-2 variants. The treatment: around 19 received Ad26.COV2.S at low or high dose, single or two shots; about 5 received placebo; per-sample allocation not given. Samples came from day 63 after the first vaccine or placebo injection. Assay: immunoSEQ multiplex PCR; the TCRdb copy retains only in-frame clones and omits some. The sample includes about 330,000 clones, 75% to 90% of them seen just once. The starting material was peripheral blood, obtained in a trial of Ad26.COV2.S vaccine versus placebo. These receptors all come from a person aged 18-65 years who received the Ad26.COV2.S COVID-19 vaccine or a placebo.

This clone was seen once. The chain is built from TRBV7-2 and TRBJ1-6; D unresolved. CDR3 length: 14 amino acids. CDR1 is SGHTA, CDR2 FQGNSA, per germline. The V end was cut by 1 base, the J end by 4 bases, with 5 bases between. The DNA of the CDR3 is TGTGCCAGCAGCTTAGTCCCTTATAATTCACCCCTCCACTTT. Translating gives CASSLVPYNSPLHF.

The chain couples TRBV5-6 to TRBJ1-5; possible D gene TRBD1, 6 bases. Per germline, CDR1 SGHDT and CDR2 YYEEEE. This CDR3 region has 14 residues. The V end was cut by 2 bases, the J end by 4 bases, with 10 bases between. The CDR3 nucleotides read TGTGCCAGCAGCTTAGGGGGTGGTAATCAGCCCCAGCATTTT. This encodes CASSLGGGNQPQHF.

The genes are TRBV27 and TRBJ2-3; D is unresolved. The CDR3 has 14 residues. From germline, CDR1 is MNHEY and CDR2 SMNVEV (reference sequence). V lost 7 bases and J lost 3, with 14 bases in between. This CDR3 is CASKIVGITDTQYF. The DNA of the CDR3 is TGTGCCAGCAAAATCGTGGGGATAACAGATACGCAGTATTTT.

This chain joins TRBV6-5 and TRBJ1-1; D is possibly TRBD1 (5 bases). Trimming pared 6 bases from V and 5 bases from J, leaving 19 bases between. This CDR3 spans 15 amino acids. Germline lookup yields CDR1 MNHEY and CDR2 SVGAGI. The CDR3, as DNA: TGTGCCAGCAGAGCCCCGGGACGCAGTTTAACTGAAGCTTTCTTT. It translates to CASRAPGRSLTEAFF.

The chain is built from TRBV6-6 and TRBJ2-2; D is perhaps TRBD1 or TRBD2 (5 bases each). The CDR3 is 15 amino acids. Per the germline V gene, CDR1 is MNHNY and CDR2 is SVGAGI (reference sequence). V was trimmed by 8 bases and J by 5 bases, leaving 18 bases between them. CDR3: CASSQQAPGTGELFF. The CDR3 DNA is TGTGCCAGCTCCCAACAGGCCCCGGGGACCGGGGAGCTGTTTTTT.

This chain connects TRBV6-6 to TRBJ2-7; the match to TRBD1 covers 8 bases. The CDR3 has 15 residues. Germline CDR1 is MNHNY and CDR2 is SVGAGI (reference sequence). With V trimmed by 2 bases and J by 5 bases, 8 bases remained unmatched. CDR3 sequence reads: CASSYPRTGTNEQYF. The CDR3, as DNA: TGTGCCAGCAGTTACCCCCGGACAGGGACGAACGAGCAGTACTTC.

This chain links TRBV9 with TRBJ1-2; D call uncertain. This CDR3 contains 14 residues. The V gene lost 3 bases and the J gene lost 5 bases, with 14 bases spanning the gap. Germline CDR1 is SGDLS and CDR2 is YYNGEE. The CDR3 DNA reads TGTGCCAGCAGCGCCGCAATGTACCCTTATGGCTACACCTTC. Encoded protein: CASSAAMYPYGYTF.

The chain combines TRBV6-6 with TRBJ1-2, with a weak D call TRBD1 (6 bases). Germline V CDR1 and CDR2: MNHNY, SVGAGI (reference sequence). This CDR3 contains 16 residues. Trimming pared 6 bases from V and 2 bases from J, leaving 19 bases between. The CDR3, as DNA: TGTGCCAGCAGCACAACGGGGGCCCTAATAAACTATGGCTACACCTTC. This sequence encodes CASSTTGALINYGYTF.

The CDR3 bases are TGTGCCAGCAGTGGGGGAGAGTTTGGCTACACCTTC. Protein: CASSGGEFGYTF. The chain combines TRBV25-1 with TRBJ1-2; no clear D. Germline V CDR1 and CDR2: MGHDK, SYGVNS. V lost 4 bases and J 7 bases, leaving 10 bases between the germline ends. The CDR3 has 12 amino acids.

The gene calls are TRBV5-4 and TRBJ2-7; 7 positions agree with TRBD2. The germline CDR1 and CDR2 sequences are SGHNT and YYREEE (reference sequence). The CDR3 is 15 amino acids. J gave up 5 bases and V 4 bases, and 12 bases lay outside the gene matches. The CDR3 region has the DNA TGTGCCAGCAGCCCCAGGCCAGCGGGACGCGACGAGCAGTACGTC. It specifies CASSPRPAGRDEQYV.

The genes are TRBV3-1 (or the pseudogene TRBV3-2) and TRBJ1-4, with D tentatively TRBD1 (5 bases). The germline CDR1 and CDR2 sequences are LGHDT and YNNKEL (reference sequence). This CDR3 has 17 residues. V was cut by 1 base and J by 1 base, with 13 bases left in between. The CDR3 is CASSQVTGGVTNEKLFF. In nucleotides, the CDR3 is TGTGCCAGCAGCCAAGTTACCGGGGGAGTAACTAATGAAAAACTGTTTTTT.

The chain combines TRBV12-3 or TRBV12-4 with TRBJ2-7, with D hard to call. Deletions cut 1 base from V and 9 bases from J, with 10 bases between. The CDR3 length is 12 residues. CDR3 region: CASSLDPLRQYV. The CDR3 DNA is TGTGCCAGCAGTTTAGACCCACTGAGGCAGTACGTC.

The V gene is TRBV9, the J gene TRBJ1-1; TRBD1 might be the D (6 bases). Trimming removed 4 bases at V and 1 base at J, with 23 bases between. The germline V gene has CDR1 SGDLS and CDR2 YYNGEE. CDR3 size: 18 residues. This CDR3 is CASSPNKGGNYGNTEAFF. The CDR3 nucleotides are TGTGCCAGCAGCCCAAATAAGGGGGGAAACTACGGGAACACTGAAGCTTTCTTT.

The chain is built from TRBV7-9 and TRBJ2-1; 11 bases map to TRBD2. Losses at the gene ends were 5 bases for V and 3 bases for J; bases not matched to a gene: 6. The germline gives CDR1 SEHNR, CDR2 FQNEAQ (reference sequence). This CDR3 spans 16 amino acids. CDR3 sequence: CASSPKTSGVYNEQFF. The CDR3 DNA follows: TGTGCCAGCAGCCCAAAGACTAGCGGGGTCTACAATGAGCAGTTCTTC. Combining the CDR3 with reference TRBV7-9 and TRBJ2-1 gives the whole variable domain DTGVSQNPRHKITKRGQNVTFRCDPISEHNRLYWYRQTLGQGPEFLTYFQNEAQLEKSRLLSDRFSAERPKGSFSTLEIQRTEQGDSAMYLCASSPKTSGVYNEQFFGPGTRLTVL.